Sequencing of this T cell receptor (beta chain) was carried out in a study of T cell responses to AZD1222 COVID-19 vaccine. Study-wide results and caveats: Donor demographics were predominantly white British with a female majority; clonal diversity may be underestimated. Just a handful of AZD1222 recipients tested seropositive at baseline. A rise in Spike-specific TCR breadth and depth followed two AZD1222 doses.

Comment on this clone: Its antigen is currently unknown.

Using immunoSEQ multiplex PCR, the repertoire was profiled, and TCRdb retains in-frame clones only, with some absent. The table has 130,000 or so clones, more than 80% seen once. The sequencing here drew on peripheral blood, taken 28 days after the second dose of the MenACWY control vaccine. This clonotype was obtained from an adult who received the MenACWY meningococcal vaccine as a control.

CDR3 residues: CASSLTDSANSPLHF. CDR3 DNA: TGCGCCAGCAGCTTGACGGACAGTGCTAATTCACCCCTCCACTTT. The V call is TRBV5-1, the J call TRBJ1-6, with a weak D call TRBD1 (6 bases). The CDR3 runs to 15 residues. Germline-derived CDR1 and CDR2 are SGHRS and YFSETQ. V was trimmed by 1 base and J by 6 bases, leaving 11 bases between them.